This T cell receptor (beta chain) comes out of a study of blood T cell repertoires in COVID-19. Study context: The origin of the acute and convalescent COVID-19 samples was the United States, Italy and Spain.

Measured with immunoSEQ multiplex PCR; TCRdb has only the in-frame clones, and not every one. The sample yields 110,000 or so clones, more than 60% seen once. The CDR3 consists of 14 residues. The germline V gene encodes CDR1 MNHEY and CDR2 SMNVEV (reference sequence). Trimming left V 4 bases short and J 1 base short, with 10 bases between. The material sequenced was peripheral blood. The rearrangement uses TRBV27 and TRBJ2-5; D remains unclear. The TCR was taken from a man between 50 and 59 years old with acute or convalescent COVID-19. CDR3 coding DNA: TGTGCCAGCAGTTCCTCAGGCGTCCAAGAGACCCAGTACTTC. Protein product: CASSSSGVQETQYF.